This record covers a single T cell receptor (beta chain). Its antigen is not identified. The sample comes from a study of T cell clusters in autoimmune cytopenias. Germline CDR1 reads SGHRS; CDR2 reads YFSETQ. CDR3 length: 15 amino acids. Multiplex touch-down PCR amplified TRB using TRB-A and TRB-B pools in one tube. TCRdb re-called the multiplex PCR reads and gives one entry per CDR3 protein, without DNA. This sample's table reports several thousand distinct CDR3 sequences. About 37,500 genome equivalents of blood DNA were amplified for TRB. The study, taken as a whole, reports: TRB repertoire shifts in secondary cytopenia and chronic lymphocytic leukemia mostly reflected lymphoma, not autoimmunity. Physiological T cell clusters of healthy donors were apparently absent in primary autoimmune cytopenia patients.

Separately, the same data were catalogued under a study of T cell repertoires in aging, cancer and after chemotherapy. Per that study: In each cancer cohort, median generation probability increased across chemotherapy, suggesting thymic output rebounded.

The genes are TRBV5-1 and TRBJ2-5; TCRdb gives TRBD1 as the D gene, but with no DNA this cannot be confirmed. The clonotype comes from a human donor in good health. The material sequenced was peripheral blood. CDR3: CASSPTTGGIETQYF.